Reported below is one TCR beta chain. Its specificity is unknown. This entry comes from a study of T cell responses to AZD1222 COVID-19 vaccine. Regarding the study as a whole: It should be noted that donors were predominantly white British and more often female, and clonal diversity was possibly underestimated. Repertoires were collected only later (after the peak T cell response had occurred).

V lost 6 bases and J lost 4, with 9 bases in between. Germline V gene sequence: CDR1 SQVTM, CDR2 ANQGSEA. CDR3 length: 12 amino acids. Profiling relied on immunoSEQ multiplex PCR, and the TCRdb table lists in-frame clones only, not all of them. The sample shows more than 85,000 clones, roughly nine tenths of them seen only once. This receptor was obtained from an adult in good health. The chain carries TRBV29-1 and TRBJ2-2; the D gene is possibly TRBD1 (5 bases). The sample consisted of peripheral blood, taken on day 0 of AZD1222 vaccination. This CDR3 reads CSVKTATGELFF. The CDR3 DNA is TGCAGCGTAAAGACAGCCACCGGGGAGCTGTTTTTT.